This TCR beta chain is drawn from a study of T cell changes during pregnancy in multiple sclerosis. Measured with immunoSEQ multiplex PCR; TCRdb has only the in-frame clones, and not every one. The sample has some 55,000 clones, 85% to 90% seen once. Per the germline V gene, CDR1 is SGHVS and CDR2 is FQNEAQ. The CDR3 is 16 residues long. Trimming cost V 6 bases and J 3 bases, with 18 bases left between them. This sequence joins TRBV7-8 and TRBJ1-3; no definite D call. This receptor was taken from a human donor whose cells served as feeder cells for cultures in a pregnancy study. Material for sequencing was peripheral blood from another person, used as feeder cells. The CDR3 bases are TGTGCCAGCAGACCCAGTATTACAACGATTGGAAACACCATATATTTT. Its translation is CASRPSITTIGNTIYF. The whole variable domain, remainder taken from reference TRBV7-8 and TRBJ1-3, is GAGVSQSPRYKVAKRGQDVALRCDPISGHVSLFWYQQALGQGPEFLTYFQNEAQLDKSGLPSDRFFAERPEGSVSTLKIQRTQQEDSAVYLCASRPSITTIGNTIYFGEGSWLTVV.